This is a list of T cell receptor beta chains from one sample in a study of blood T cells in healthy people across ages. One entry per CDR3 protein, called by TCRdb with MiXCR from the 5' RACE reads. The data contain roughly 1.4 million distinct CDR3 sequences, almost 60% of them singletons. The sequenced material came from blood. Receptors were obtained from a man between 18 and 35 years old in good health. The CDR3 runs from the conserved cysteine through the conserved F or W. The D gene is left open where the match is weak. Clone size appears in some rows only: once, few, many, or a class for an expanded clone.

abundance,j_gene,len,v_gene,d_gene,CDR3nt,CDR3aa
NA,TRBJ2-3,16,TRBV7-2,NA,TGTGCCAGCAGCCCGGGACTCCTCAGGATTGCAGATACGCAGTATTTT,CASSPGLLRIADTQYF
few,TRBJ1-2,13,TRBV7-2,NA,TGTGCCAGCAGCTCTCGCGAGGCTGGTGGCTACACCTTC,CASSSREAGGYTF
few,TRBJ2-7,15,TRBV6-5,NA,TGTGCCAGCAGTTCCCTCGGGACATCTTCCTACGAGCAGTACTTC,CASSSLGTSSYEQYF
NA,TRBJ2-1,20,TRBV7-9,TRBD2,TGTGCCAGCAGCCCACCCTTTGCCCTGGGACTAGCGGGAGAAACTGATGAGCAGTTCTTC,CASSPPFALGLAGETDEQFF
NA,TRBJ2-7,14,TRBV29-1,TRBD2,TGCAGCGTGAGCGGGACGAGCTCCTACAATGAGCAGTACTTC,CSVSGTSSYNEQYF
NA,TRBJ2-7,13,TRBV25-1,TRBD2,TGTGCCAGCAGTGAAATGGGGGGGAGCGAGCAGTACTTC,CASSEMGGSEQYF
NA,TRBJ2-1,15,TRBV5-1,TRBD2,TGCGCCAGCAGCTTGGGCAGCGGGAGGATGGATGAGCAGTTCTTC,CASSLGSGRMDEQFF
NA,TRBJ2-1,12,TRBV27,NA,TGTGCCAGCTGTGATGTTGGAAATGAGCAGTTCTTC,CASCDVGNEQFF
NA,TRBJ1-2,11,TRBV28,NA,TGTGCCAGCCGGGGGTCGTGGAACTACACCTTC,CASRGSWNYTF
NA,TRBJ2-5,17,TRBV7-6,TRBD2,TGTGCCAGCAGCATAGGGACTAGCGGGAGGATTGAAGAGACCCAGTACTTC,CASSIGTSGRIEETQYF
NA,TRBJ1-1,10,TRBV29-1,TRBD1,TGCAGCGTTCGGACAGGTGAAGCTTTCTTT,CSVRTGEAFF
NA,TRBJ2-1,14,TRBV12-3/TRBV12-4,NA,TGTGCCAGCACCCAAAGGGGGGGGGTACGTGAGCAGTTCTTC,CASTQRGGVREQFF
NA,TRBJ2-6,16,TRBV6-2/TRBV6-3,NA,TGTGCCAGCAGTTACCACCTAAGCTCTGGGGCCAACGTCCTGACTTTC,CASSYHLSSGANVLTF
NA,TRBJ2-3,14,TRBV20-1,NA,TGCAGTGCTGGGGGAGGACAGTCTGCAGATACGCAGTATTTT,CSAGGGQSADTQYF
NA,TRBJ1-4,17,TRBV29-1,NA,TGCAGCGTTGTATACACAGGGCGGGAAGCAACTAATGAAAAACTGTTTTTT,CSVVYTGREATNEKLFF
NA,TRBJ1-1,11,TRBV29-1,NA,TGCAGCGCAGACGGGACGGTTGAAGCTTTCTTT,CSADGTVEAFF
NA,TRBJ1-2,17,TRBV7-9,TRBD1,TGTGCCAGCAGCGAAGCCGGGACAGCGGCGCGAAGTGGTGGCTACACCTTC,CASSEAGTAARSGGYTF
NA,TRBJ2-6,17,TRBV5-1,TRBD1,TGCGCCAGCAGCTCTACTACAGGGGGCTCTGGGGCCAACGTCCTGACTTTC,CASSSTTGGSGANVLTF
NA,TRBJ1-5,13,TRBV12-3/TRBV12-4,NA,TGTGCCAGCAGTTGGTCTAGGACTCAGCCCCAGCATTTT,CASSWSRTQPQHF
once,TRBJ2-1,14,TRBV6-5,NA,TGTGCCAGCTGGAGGGGGCGCTTATACAATGAGCAGTTCTTC,CASWRGRLYNEQFF
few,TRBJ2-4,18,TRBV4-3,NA,TGCGCCAGCAGCCAAGATCTAAGTATTTATTTAGCCAAAAACATTCAGTACTTC,CASSQDLSIYLAKNIQYF
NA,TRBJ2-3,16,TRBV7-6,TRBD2,TGTGCCAGCAGCTTAGAAGCGGGACCCCTCACAGATACGCAGTATTTT,CASSLEAGPLTDTQYF
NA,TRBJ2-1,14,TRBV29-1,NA,TGCAGCGTCGCGGGGACAGCCTCCTACAATGAGCAGTTCTTC,CSVAGTASYNEQFF
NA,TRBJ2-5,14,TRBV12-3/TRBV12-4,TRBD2,TGTGCCAGCAGGAAAGGACTAGCATTTGAGACCCAGTACTTC,CASRKGLAFETQYF
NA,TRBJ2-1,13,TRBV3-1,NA,TGTGCCAGCAGCCAAGCGGGCGAGAATGAGCAGTTCTTC,CASSQAGENEQFF
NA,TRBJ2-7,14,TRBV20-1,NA,TGCAGTGCTAGGCGGAGGCGTCGAACCTACGAGCAGTACTTC,CSARRRRRTYEQYF
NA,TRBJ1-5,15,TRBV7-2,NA,TGTGCCAGCAGGAGGGAGTTGGGTATCTCACGGCCCCAGCATTTT,CASRRELGISRPQHF
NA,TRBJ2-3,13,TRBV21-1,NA,TGTGCCAGCAGCAAACGGGACGGGCATACGCAGTATTTT,CASSKRDGHTQYF
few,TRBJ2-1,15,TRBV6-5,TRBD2,TGTGCCAGCAGTTACTTCAGCGGGGGGGCAGGAGAGCAGTTCTTC,CASSYFSGGAGEQFF
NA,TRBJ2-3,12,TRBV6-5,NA,TGTGCCAGCAGAGGCCACACAGATACGCAGTATTTT,CASRGHTDTQYF
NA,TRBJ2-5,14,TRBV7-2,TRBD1,TGTGCCAGCAGACCAGGACAGGCTCAAGAGACCCAGTACTTC,CASRPGQAQETQYF
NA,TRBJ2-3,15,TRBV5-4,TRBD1,TGTGCCAGCAGCTTTAGACAGGGAGTGACAGATACGCAGTATTTT,CASSFRQGVTDTQYF
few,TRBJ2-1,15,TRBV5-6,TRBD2,TGTGCCAGCAGCGGCGGGGGAAGCTCCTACAATGAGCAGTTCTTC,CASSGGGSSYNEQFF
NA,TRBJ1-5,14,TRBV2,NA,TGTGCCAGCAGTGTAGACAGCCACCTCACGACCCAGCATTTT,CASSVDSHLTTQHF
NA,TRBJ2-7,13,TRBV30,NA,TGTGCCTGGAGCGTCAGCCAGGCGGGTCGGCAGTACTTC,CAWSVSQAGRQYF
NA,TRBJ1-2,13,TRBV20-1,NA,TGCAGTGCTAGACTTCCAGGGAATTATGGCTACACCTTC,CSARLPGNYGYTF
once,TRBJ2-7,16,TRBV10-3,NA,TGTGCCATCAGTGAGTCACCCTACAGGACCCCTTACGAGCAGTACTTC,CAISESPYRTPYEQYF
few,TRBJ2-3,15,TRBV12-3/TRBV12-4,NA,TGTGCCACCAATGTGGCGGGGTTCGGCACAGATACGCAGTATTTT,CATNVAGFGTDTQYF
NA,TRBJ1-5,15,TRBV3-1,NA,TGTGCCAGCAGCCAAACTGCCTCGAGCAATCAGCCCCAGCATTTT,CASSQTASSNQPQHF
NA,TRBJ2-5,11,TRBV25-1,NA,TGTGCCAGCAGAGGGGCCCATGAGCAGTACTTC,CASRGAHEQYF
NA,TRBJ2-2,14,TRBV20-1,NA,TGCAGTGCTAGAGACCCTCTTGGGTCCGGGGAGCTGTTTTTT,CSARDPLGSGELFF
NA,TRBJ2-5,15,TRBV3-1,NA,TGTGCCAGCAGCCAAGGGACAGCAAGCCAAGAGACCCAGTACTTC,CASSQGTASQETQYF
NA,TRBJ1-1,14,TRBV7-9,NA,TGTGCCAGCAGCCCAACGGACGGGGACACTGAAGCTTTCTTT,CASSPTDGDTEAFF
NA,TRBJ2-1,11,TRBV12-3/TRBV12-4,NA,TGTGCCAGCAGTTTAAGTAAGGAGCAGTTCTTC,CASSLSKEQFF
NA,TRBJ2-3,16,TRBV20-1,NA,TGCAGTGCTAGAGATCTCTCCCGGGAACGCACAGATACGCAGTATTTT,CSARDLSRERTDTQYF
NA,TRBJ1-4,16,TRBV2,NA,TGTGCCAGCAGTGAAGCAAACGGAAGAATCAATGAAAAACTGTTTTTT,CASSEANGRINEKLFF
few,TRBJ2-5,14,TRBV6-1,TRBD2,TGTGCCAGCACCTCACTAGCGGGAGGAGAGACCCAGTACTTC,CASTSLAGGETQYF
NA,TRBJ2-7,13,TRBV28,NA,TGTGCCAGCAGTTTAAGGGTAGGGAACGAGCAGTACTTC,CASSLRVGNEQYF
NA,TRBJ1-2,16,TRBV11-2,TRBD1,TGTGCCAGCAGCCCGGGGCCCGACAGGGACTTCGATGGCTACACCTTC,CASSPGPDRDFDGYTF
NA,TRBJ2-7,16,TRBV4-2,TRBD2,TGTGCCAGCAGCCAAGATTGGAGCGGGAGCAGTGACGAGCAGTACTTC,CASSQDWSGSSDEQYF
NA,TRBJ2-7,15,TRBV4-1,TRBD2,TGCGCCAGCAGCCGAATTCTAGCGGGGCAGTACGAGCAGTACTTC,CASSRILAGQYEQYF
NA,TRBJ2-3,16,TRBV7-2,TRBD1,TGTGCCAGCAAAAGAACCGGGACAGACTACACAGATACGCAGTATTTT,CASKRTGTDYTDTQYF
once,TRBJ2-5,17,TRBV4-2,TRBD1,TGTGCCAGCAGCCGATGGTTAGGGACAGGGGGACAAGAGACCCAGTACTTC,CASSRWLGTGGQETQYF
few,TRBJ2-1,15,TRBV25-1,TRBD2,TGTGCCAGCAGTGCTAGCGGGGTAACCTACAATGAGCAGTTCTTC,CASSASGVTYNEQFF
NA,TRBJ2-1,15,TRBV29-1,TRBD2,TGCAGCGTCAAAAGGACTAGCGGGAGTGGCAATGAGCAGTTCTTC,CSVKRTSGSGNEQFF